The 17 T cell receptor beta chains presented below share a single source sample, sequenced in a study of T cells in Graves' hyperthyroidism and ophthalmopathy. The source material, RNA transcripts, was used to amplify TCR beta CDR3 regions. A set of HTBI primers served as the primers for a first-round RT-PCR of the TCR CDR3. From the multiplex PCR reads, TCRdb called clonotypes with MiXCR, one entry per CDR3 protein. The data show nearly 600,000 distinct CDR3 sequences, with roughly 13% seen just once and 5.8% held by the top ten. The source material was blood. The receptors come from a woman aged 25 to 45 with Graves' hyperthyroidism that later progressed to Graves' ophthalmopathy.

The chain is built from TRBV10-3 and TRBJ2-7; D is ambiguous. CDR1 and CDR2 from the germline V gene are ENHRY and SYGVKD. V was trimmed by 4 bases and J by 2 bases, leaving 3 bases between them. The CDR3 is 11 amino acids. For the CDR3, the DNA is TGTGCCATCAGTGGTGCCTACGAGCAGTACTTC. This encodes CAISGAYEQYF.

This clonotype was seen only a few times. CDR3 protein: CASSGSGGSETQYF. The CDR3, as DNA: TGTGCCAGCAGCGGGTCGGGAGGGTCCGAGACCCAGTACTTC. This chain uses TRBV4-2 with TRBJ2-5, with 8 positions matching TRBD2. Germline CDR1 and CDR2: LGHNA and YNFKEQ. The V gene end was trimmed by 5 bases and the J gene end by 5 bases; junction bases not matched to a gene: 7. This CDR3 is 14 amino acids long.

In its sample, this clonotype was seen many times. The chain recombines TRBV24-1 with TRBJ2-3; 10 bases map to TRBD2. The CDR3 loop spans 16 amino acids. Germline V CDR1 and CDR2: KGHDR, SFDVKD. Trimming took 1 base from V and 3 from J; bases not matched to a gene: 3. CDR3 bases: TGTGCCACCAGTGATTTCCGAGCGGGAGGGACAGATACGCAGTATTTT. It encodes CATSDFRAGGTDTQYF.

This clonotype was counted only a few times. The chain combines TRBV4-1 with TRBJ2-1; 11 bases match TRBD2. The CDR3 is 16 residues long. Per germline, CDR1 MGHRA and CDR2 YSYEKL. Germline trimming cut 4 bases from V and 7 bases from J; bases unmatched to any gene: 9. The CDR3 here is CASSPRGLAGSNEQFF. The CDR3 nucleotides read TGCGCCAGCAGCCCGCGTGGACTAGCGGGTAGTAATGAGCAGTTCTTC.

The chain carries TRBV6-2 or TRBV6-3 and TRBJ2-2; 11 positions agree with TRBD2. The V gene's germline CDR1 is MNHEY and CDR2 SVGEGT. With 4 bases clipped from V and 2 bases from J, the junction kept 6 bases outside the gene matches. The CDR3 spans 17 residues. The CDR3 nucleotides are TGTGCCAGCAGTTTCCGACTAGCGGGACTTAACACCGGGGAGCTGTTTTTT. Its translation is CASSFRLAGLNTGELFF.

The table lists this clonotype with many counts. This chain joins TRBV3-1 and TRBJ2-2; TRBD1 matches 12 bases. The CDR3 consists of 18 residues. Germline lookup yields CDR1 LGHDT and CDR2 YNNKEL (reference sequence). V was pared by 4 bases and J by 3 bases, with 9 bases of the junction left unmatched. The CDR3 loop is CASSRKGQGAKYTGELFF. The CDR3 DNA sequence: TGTGCCAGCAGCCGAAAGGGACAGGGGGCTAAATACACCGGGGAGCTGTTTTTT.

The table lists this clonotype with many counts. The chain has TRBV28 and TRBJ1-2; D may be TRBD1 (6 bases). The CDR3 consists of 14 residues. CDR1 is MDHEN and CDR2 is SYDVKM in the germline V gene. V lost 7 bases and J lost 4, with 16 bases in between. Here the CDR3 reads CASNGGGHGYGYTF. Here the CDR3 DNA reads TGTGCCAGCAACGGGGGGGGGCACGGCTATGGCTACACCTTC.

This chain connects TRBV6-1 to TRBJ2-6; D is undetermined. This CDR3 has 15 residues. Deletions cut 2 bases from V and 2 bases from J, with 7 bases between. Germline-derived CDR1 and CDR2 are MNHNS and SASEGT. This chain's CDR3 is CASSESYAGANVLTF. The CDR3 DNA is TGTGCCAGCAGTGAATCTTACGCTGGGGCCAACGTCCTGACTTTC.

This clonotype has at least ten counts. V gene TRBV5-1 combines with J gene TRBJ2-7, with D maybe TRBD2 (6 bases). The CDR3 contains 14 residues. Trimming pared 4 bases from V and 3 bases from J, leaving 14 bases between. CDR1 and CDR2 (germline): SGHRS, YFSETQ. The CDR3 here is CASSTGTGDYEQYF. The CDR3 DNA sequence: TGCGCCAGCAGCACCGGGACGGGAGACTACGAGCAGTACTTC.

This clonotype occurred many times. The chain uses TRBV24-1 and TRBJ2-5; 7 bases line up with TRBD1. CDR1 and CDR2 from the germline V gene are KGHDR and SFDVKD. The CDR3 is made up of 14 amino acids. The trim removed 9 bases at V and 7 bases at J, leaving 13 bases unmatched. In nucleotides, the CDR3 is TGTGCCACCCAAGGCAACCAGGACAGGTCGACCCAGTACTTC. This translates into CATQGNQDRSTQYF.

This clonotype was seen a few times. The chain couples TRBV18 to TRBJ2-2, with a tentative D call TRBD1 (5 bases). The germline gives CDR1 KGHSH, CDR2 LQKENI. V gave up 2 bases and J gave up 2 bases, with 9 bases separating them. The CDR3 length is 15 residues. The CDR3 DNA follows: TGTGCCAGCTCACCAATCCAGGGTAACACCGGGGAGCTGTTTTTT. This encodes CASSPIQGNTGELFF.

This clonotype was recorded many times. V and J are TRBV24-1 and TRBJ2-3, with 14 nucleotides matching TRBD2. The CDR3 extends over 16 amino acids. J lost 5 bases, V lost 1 base, and 1 base had no gene match. Looked up from germline, CDR1 is KGHDR and CDR2 is SFDVKD. This chain's CDR3 is CATSDFGTSGRDTQYF. The CDR3, as DNA: TGTGCCACCAGTGATTTCGGGACTAGCGGGAGAGATACGCAGTATTTT.

This clonotype was recorded at least ten times. V gene TRBV27 combines with J gene TRBJ1-6; D unclear. This CDR3 is 13 amino acids long. Germline CDR1 is MNHEY and CDR2 is SMNVEV (reference sequence). V shed 1 base and J shed 7 bases, with 5 bases lying between them. Written as DNA, the CDR3 is TGTGCCAGCAGTTTATTAGGGAATTCACCCCTCCACTTT. Protein: CASSLLGNSPLHF.

This clonotype was seen a handful of times. This CDR3 is CATSDSDRTSNQPQHF. The CDR3 DNA reads TGTGCCACCAGTGACTCCGACAGGACGAGCAATCAGCCCCAGCATTTT. This rearrangement joins TRBV24-1 to TRBJ1-5, with D perhaps TRBD1 (6 bases). The CDR3 contains 16 residues. Germline CDR1 reads KGHDR; CDR2 reads SFDVKD. Trimming removed 4 bases from V and 1 base from J, with 13 bases in between.

This clonotype was counted only a few times. The rearrangement joins TRBV7-9 to TRBJ1-5, with TRBD1 matching 7 bases. The CDR3 length is 14 residues. Germline V gives CDR1 SEHNR, CDR2 FQNEAQ (reference sequence). The V gene end was trimmed by 2 bases and the J gene end by 6 bases; junction bases not matched to a gene: 4. The CDR3 region has the DNA TGTGCCAGCAGCTTACAGGGGGGGCCTCAGCCCCAGCATTTT. Translation: CASSLQGGPQPQHF. The variable domain in full, with the rest retrieved from reference TRBV7-9 and TRBJ1-5, is DTGVSQNPRHKITKRGQNVTFRCDPISEHNRLYWYRQTLGQGPEFLTYFQNEAQLEKSRLLSDRFSAERPKGSFSTLEIQRTEQGDSAMYLCASSLQGGPQPQHFGDGTRLSIL.

This clonotype was detected a few times. The CDR3 nucleotides read TGTGCCAGCAGTTACGGGGGTAAAGGGAGTTCACCCCTCCACTTT. It translates to CASSYGGKGSSPLHF. This rearrangement joins TRBV6-5 to TRBJ1-6; tentatively, D is TRBD1 (5 bases). CDR1 and CDR2 from the germline V gene are MNHEY and SVGAGI. This CDR3 spans 15 amino acids. The V gene lost 2 bases and the J gene lost 9 bases, with 14 bases spanning the gap.

This clonotype was seen repeatedly, ten times or more. V usage is TRBV12-3 or TRBV12-4 and J usage is TRBJ2-1; D unresolved. The length of the CDR3 is 11 residues. V gave up 6 bases and J gave up 8 bases, with 8 bases separating them. CDR3 nucleotide sequence: TGTGCCAGCAGAGAGTTAGATGAGCAGTTCTTC. Translated: CASRELDEQFF.